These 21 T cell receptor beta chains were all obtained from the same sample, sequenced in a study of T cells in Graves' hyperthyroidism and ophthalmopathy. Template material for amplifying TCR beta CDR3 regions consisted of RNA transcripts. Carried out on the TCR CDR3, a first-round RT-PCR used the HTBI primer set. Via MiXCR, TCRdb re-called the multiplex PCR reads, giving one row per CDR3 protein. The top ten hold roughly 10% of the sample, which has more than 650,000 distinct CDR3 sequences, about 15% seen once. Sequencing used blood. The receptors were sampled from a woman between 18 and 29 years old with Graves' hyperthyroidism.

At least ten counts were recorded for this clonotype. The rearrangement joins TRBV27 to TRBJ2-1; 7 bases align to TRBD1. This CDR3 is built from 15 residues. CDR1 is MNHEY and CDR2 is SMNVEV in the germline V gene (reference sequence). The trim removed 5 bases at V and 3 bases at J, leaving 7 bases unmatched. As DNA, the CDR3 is TGTGCCAGCAGTGTCGGGACAGAGGTCTACAATGAGCAGTTCTTC. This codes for CASSVGTEVYNEQFF.

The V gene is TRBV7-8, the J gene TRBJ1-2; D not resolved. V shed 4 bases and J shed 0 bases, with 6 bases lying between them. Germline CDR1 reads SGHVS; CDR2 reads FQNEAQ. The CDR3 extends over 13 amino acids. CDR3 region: CASSSRTNYGYTF. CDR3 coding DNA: TGTGCCAGCAGCTCCCGGACTAACTATGGCTACACCTTC.

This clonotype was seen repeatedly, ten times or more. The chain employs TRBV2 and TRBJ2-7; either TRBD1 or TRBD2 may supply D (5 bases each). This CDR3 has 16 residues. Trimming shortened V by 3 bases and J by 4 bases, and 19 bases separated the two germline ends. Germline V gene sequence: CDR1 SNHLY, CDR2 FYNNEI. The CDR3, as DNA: TGTGCCAGCAGTGAGGTGTTGGGGGTCAGGAGGTACGAGCAGTACTTC. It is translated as CASSEVLGVRRYEQYF.

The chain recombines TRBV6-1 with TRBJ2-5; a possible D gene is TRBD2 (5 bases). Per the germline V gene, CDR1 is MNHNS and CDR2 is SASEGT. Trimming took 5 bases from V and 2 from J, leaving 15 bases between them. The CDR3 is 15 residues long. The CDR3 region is CASSLDSTGQETQYF. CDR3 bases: TGTGCCAGCAGTCTGGACTCAACGGGTCAAGAGACCCAGTACTTC.

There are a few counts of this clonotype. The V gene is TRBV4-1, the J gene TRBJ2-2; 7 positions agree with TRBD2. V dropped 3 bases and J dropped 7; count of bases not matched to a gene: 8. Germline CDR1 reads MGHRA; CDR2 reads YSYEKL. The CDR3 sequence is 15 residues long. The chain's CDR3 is CASSQGRGVDGELFF. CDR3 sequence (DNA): TGCGCCAGCAGCCAGGGACGGGGGGTTGACGGGGAGCTGTTTTTT.

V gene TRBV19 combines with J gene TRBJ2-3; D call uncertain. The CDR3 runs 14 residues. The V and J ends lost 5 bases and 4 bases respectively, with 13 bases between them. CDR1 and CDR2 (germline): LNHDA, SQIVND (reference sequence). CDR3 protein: CASSPRLYPDTQYF. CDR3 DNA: TGTGCCAGTAGTCCCCGGCTATATCCAGATACGCAGTATTTT.

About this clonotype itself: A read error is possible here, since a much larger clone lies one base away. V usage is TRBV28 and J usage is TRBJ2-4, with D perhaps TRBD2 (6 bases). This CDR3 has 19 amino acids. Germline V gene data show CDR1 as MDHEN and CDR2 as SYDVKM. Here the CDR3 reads CASSRWDSSVVLAKNTQYF. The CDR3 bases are TGTGCCAGCAGTCGATGGGACTCCTCGGTGGTTCTAGCCAAAAACACTCAGTACTTC.

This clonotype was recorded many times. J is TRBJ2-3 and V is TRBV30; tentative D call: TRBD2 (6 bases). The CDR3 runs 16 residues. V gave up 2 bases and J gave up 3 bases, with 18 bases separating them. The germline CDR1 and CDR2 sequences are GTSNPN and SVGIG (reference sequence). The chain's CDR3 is CAWSSGGPRETDTQYF. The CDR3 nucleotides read TGTGCCTGGAGTTCAGGAGGGCCTAGGGAGACAGATACGCAGTATTTT.

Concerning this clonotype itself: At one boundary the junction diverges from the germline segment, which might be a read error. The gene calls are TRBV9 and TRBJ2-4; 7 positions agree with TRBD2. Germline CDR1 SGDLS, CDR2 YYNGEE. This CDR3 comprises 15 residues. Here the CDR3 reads CASSVEGGVLNVQYF. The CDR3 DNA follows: TGTGCCAGCAGCGTAGAGGGAGGGGTTTTAAACGTTCAGTACTTC.

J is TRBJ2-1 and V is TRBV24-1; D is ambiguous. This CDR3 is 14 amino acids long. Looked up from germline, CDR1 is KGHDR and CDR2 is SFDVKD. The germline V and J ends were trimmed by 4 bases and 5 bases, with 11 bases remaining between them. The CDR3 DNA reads TGTGCCACCAGTGAAAGGCGAACTGACAATGAGCAGTTCTTC. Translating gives CATSERRTDNEQFF.

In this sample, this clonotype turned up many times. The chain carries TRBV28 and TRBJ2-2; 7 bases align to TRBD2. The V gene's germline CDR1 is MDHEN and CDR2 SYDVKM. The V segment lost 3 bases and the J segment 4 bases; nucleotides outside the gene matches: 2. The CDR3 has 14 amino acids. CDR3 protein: CASSFPSGTGELFF. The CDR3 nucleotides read TGTGCCAGCAGTTTTCCTAGCGGCACCGGGGAGCTGTTTTTT.

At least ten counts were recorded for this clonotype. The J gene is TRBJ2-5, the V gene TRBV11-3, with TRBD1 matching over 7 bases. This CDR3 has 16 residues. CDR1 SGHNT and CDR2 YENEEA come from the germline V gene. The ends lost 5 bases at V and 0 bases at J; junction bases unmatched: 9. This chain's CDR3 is CASSPVGTENQETQYF. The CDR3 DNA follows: TGTGCCAGCAGCCCGGTCGGGACAGAGAACCAAGAGACCCAGTACTTC.

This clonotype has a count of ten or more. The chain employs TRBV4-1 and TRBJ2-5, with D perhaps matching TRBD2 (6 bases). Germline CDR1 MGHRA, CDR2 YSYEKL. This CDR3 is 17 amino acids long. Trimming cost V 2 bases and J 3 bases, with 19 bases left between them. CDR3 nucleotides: TGCGCCAGCAGCCAAATACTAGCTAAGGTGGGAAAAGAGACCCAGTACTTC. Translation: CASSQILAKVGKETQYF.

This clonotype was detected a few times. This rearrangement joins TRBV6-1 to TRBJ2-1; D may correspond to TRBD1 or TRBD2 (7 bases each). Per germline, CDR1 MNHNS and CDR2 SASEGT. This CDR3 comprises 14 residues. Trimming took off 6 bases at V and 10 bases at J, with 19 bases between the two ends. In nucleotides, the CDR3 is TGTGCCAGCAGATTGACAGGGAGGGAACTAGAGCAGTTCTTC. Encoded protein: CASRLTGRELEQFF.

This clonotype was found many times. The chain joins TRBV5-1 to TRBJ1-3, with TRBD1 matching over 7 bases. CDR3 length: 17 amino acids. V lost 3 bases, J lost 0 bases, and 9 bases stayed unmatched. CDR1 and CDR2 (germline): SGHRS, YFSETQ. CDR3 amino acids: CASSSVGGIYSGNTIYF. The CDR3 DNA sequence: TGCGCCAGCAGCTCGGTAGGGGGCATTTACTCTGGAAACACCATATATTTT.

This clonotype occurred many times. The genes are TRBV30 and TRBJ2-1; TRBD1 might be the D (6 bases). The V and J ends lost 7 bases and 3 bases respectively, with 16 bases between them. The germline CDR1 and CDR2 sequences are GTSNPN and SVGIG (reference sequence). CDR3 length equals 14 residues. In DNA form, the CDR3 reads TGTGCCTCGAACCAGGGGATCGTCTACAATGAGCAGTTCTTC. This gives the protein CASNQGIVYNEQFF.

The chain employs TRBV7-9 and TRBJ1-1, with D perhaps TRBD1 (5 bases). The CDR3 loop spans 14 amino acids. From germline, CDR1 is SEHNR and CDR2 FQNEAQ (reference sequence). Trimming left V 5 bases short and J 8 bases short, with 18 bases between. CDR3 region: CASSSRDGFREAFF. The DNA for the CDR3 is TGTGCCAGCAGCAGCCGGGACGGCTTCCGGGAAGCTTTCTTT.

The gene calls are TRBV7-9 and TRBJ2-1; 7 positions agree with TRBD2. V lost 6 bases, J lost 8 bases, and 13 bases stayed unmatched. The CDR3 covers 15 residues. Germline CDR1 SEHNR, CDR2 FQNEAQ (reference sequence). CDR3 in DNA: TGTGCCAGCAGAACCTTGACTAGCAGGTTGGATGAGCAGTTCTTC. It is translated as CASRTLTSRLDEQFF.

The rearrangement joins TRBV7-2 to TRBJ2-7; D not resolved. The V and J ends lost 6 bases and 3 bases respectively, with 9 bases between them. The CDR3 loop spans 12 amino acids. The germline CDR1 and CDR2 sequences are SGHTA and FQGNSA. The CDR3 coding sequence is TGTGCCAGCAGTATGACCGACTACGAGCAGTACTTC. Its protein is CASSMTDYEQYF.

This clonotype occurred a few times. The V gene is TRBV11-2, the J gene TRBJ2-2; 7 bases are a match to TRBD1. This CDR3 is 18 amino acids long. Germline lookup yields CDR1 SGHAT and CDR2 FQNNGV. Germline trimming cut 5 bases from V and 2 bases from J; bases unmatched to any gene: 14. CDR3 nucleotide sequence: TGTGCCAGCAGCCTCAACCCGGCAGGGGGACCAAACACCGGGGAGCTGTTTTTT. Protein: CASSLNPAGGPNTGELFF.

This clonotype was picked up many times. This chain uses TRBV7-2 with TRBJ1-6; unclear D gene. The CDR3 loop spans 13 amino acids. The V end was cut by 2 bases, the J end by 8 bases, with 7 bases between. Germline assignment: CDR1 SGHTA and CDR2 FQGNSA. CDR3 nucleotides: TGTGCCAGCAGCTTATGGGGTGATTCACCCCTCCACTTT. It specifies CASSLWGDSPLHF.